This TCR beta chain was observed in a study of T cell clones after liver transplantation. Study in general: Immunosuppression withdrawal was tried within 2 years after liver transplantation in this trial. Tolerant meant at least one year fully off immunosuppression without liver enzymes above twice normal. Study results and limitations: Circulating graft-donor-reactive CD4 TCRbeta sequences fell significantly post-transplant in most of the 8 subjects.

Sequencing used immunoSEQ multiplex PCR; TCRdb keeps in-frame clones, though not all of them. Of 75,000 to 95,000 clones listed, 70% to 90% are singletons. Turning to this clone: No antigen is known for it.

The junction had 7 bases not matched to a gene; V was cut back by 2 bases and J by 3 bases. The length of the CDR3 is 16 residues. Per the germline V gene, CDR1 is MNHEY and CDR2 is SVGAGI. This clonotype originated in a human patient who received a liver transplant. Some T cells may be the graft donor's. The material sequenced was CD4+ T cells from blood, taken at the 22-month timepoint. The V and J genes are TRBV6-5 and TRBJ1-2; TRBD1 matches 9 bases. Here the CDR3 DNA reads TGTGCCAGCAGTTACCCGTCGGGACAGGGTCACTATGGCTACACCTTC. It is translated as CASSYPSGQGHYGYTF.